Described below is a single T cell receptor (beta chain) sequence and its context. Its target is not known. The record originates from a study of cytomegalovirus exposure and HLA in healthy donors. Amplification used 60 Vbeta primers and 13 Jbeta primers. Only in-frame clones appear in the TCRdb table, and some are missing; sequencing was by immunoSEQ multiplex PCR. The sample records more than 150,000 clones, less than 90% being singletons. The length of the CDR3 is 14 residues. J lost 2 bases, V lost 4 bases, and 3 bases had no gene match. Findings and caveats of the study: Reported results showed that the classifier diagnosed cytomegalovirus status with high specificity and sensitivity.

The J gene is TRBJ2-7, the V gene TRBV23-1; 9 positions match TRBD2. TRBV23-1 is an open reading frame whose function is uncertain. The specimen sequenced was PBMCs. The receptor was isolated from a boy aged 2-9 years in good health and CMV-seronegative. CDR3 protein: CASSPSGRTYEQYF. The CDR3 DNA is TGCGCCAGCAGTCCCAGCGGGAGGACCTACGAGCAGTACTTC.